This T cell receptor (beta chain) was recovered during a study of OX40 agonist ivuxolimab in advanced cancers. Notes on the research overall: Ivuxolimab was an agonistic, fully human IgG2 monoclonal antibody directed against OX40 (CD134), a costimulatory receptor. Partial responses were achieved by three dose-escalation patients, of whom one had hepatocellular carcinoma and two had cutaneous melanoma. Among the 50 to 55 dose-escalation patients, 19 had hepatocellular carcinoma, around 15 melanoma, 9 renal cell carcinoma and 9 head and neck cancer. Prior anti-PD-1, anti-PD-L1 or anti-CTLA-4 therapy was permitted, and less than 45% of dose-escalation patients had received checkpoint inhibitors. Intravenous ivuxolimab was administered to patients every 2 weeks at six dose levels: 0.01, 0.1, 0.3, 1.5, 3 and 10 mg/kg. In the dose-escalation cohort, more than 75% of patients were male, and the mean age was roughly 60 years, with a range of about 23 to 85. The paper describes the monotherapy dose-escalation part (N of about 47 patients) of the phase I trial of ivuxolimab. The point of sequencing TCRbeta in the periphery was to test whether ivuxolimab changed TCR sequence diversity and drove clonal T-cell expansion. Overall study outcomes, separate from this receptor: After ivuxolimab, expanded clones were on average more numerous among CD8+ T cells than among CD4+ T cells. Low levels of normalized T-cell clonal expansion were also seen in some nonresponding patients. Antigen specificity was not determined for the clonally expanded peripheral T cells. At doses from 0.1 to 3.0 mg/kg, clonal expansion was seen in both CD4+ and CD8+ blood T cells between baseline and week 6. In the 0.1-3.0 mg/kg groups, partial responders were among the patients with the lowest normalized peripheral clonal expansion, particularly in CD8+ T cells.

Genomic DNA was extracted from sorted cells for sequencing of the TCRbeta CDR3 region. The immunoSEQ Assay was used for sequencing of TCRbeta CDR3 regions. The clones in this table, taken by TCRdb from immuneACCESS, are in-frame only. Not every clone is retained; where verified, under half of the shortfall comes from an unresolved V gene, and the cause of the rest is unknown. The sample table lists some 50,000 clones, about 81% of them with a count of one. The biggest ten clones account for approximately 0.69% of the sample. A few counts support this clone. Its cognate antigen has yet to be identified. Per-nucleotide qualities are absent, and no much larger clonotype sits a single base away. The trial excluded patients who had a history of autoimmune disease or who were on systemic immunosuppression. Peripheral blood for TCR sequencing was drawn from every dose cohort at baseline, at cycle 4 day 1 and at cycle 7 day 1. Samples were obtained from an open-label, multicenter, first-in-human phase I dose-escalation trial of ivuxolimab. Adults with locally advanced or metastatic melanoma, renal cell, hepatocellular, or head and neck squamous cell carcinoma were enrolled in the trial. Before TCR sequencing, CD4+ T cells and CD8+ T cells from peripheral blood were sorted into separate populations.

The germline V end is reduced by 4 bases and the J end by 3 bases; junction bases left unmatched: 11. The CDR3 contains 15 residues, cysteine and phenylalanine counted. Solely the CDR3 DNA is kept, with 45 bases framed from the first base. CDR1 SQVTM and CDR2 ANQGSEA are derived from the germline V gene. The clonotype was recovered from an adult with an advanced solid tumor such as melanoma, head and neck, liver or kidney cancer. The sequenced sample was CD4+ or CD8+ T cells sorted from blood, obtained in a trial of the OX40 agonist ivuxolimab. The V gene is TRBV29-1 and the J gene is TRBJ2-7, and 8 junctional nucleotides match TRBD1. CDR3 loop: CSVVPGTGAGYEQYF. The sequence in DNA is TGCAGCGTTGTACCTGGGACAGGAGCCGGCTACGAGCAGTACTTC.